This entry describes one T cell receptor beta chain. Original methodology: Counts of nucleated cells, estimated from reference gene primer amplification, were obtained. Only in-frame clones appear in the TCRdb table, and some are missing; sequencing was by immunoSEQ multiplex PCR. Clone size and V and J calls were adopted from that table, with D and trimming inferred from the DNA. The table lists 50,000 to 75,000 clones, more than 75% of them singletons. The data were taken from a study of blood T cell repertoires in COVID-19. The V end lost 6 bases, the J end lost 1 base, and 10 bases lay between the germline ends. The CDR3 spans 14 residues. Germline CDR1 and CDR2: LGHDT and YNNKEL (reference sequence).

The sample was peripheral blood. The sequence was collected from an elderly man in a cohort sampled during active COVID-19. The chain couples TRBV3-1 (or the pseudogene TRBV3-2) to TRBJ1-5; no definite D call. CDR3: CASSLRESNQPQHF. The CDR3, as DNA: TGTGCCAGCAGTCTCCGGGAGAGCAATCAGCCCCAGCATTTT.